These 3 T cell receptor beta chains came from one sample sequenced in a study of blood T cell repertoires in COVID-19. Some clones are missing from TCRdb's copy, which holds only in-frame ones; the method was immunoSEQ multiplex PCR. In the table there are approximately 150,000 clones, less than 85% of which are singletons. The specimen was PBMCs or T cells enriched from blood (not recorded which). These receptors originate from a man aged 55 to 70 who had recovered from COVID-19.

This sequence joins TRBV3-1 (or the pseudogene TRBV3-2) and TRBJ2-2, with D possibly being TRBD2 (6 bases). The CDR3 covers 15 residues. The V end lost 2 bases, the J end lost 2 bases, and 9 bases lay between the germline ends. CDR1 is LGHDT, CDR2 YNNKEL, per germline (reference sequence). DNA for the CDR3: TGTGCCAGCAGCCAAATAGCGGTTAACACCGGGGAGCTGTTTTTT. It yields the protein CASSQIAVNTGELFF.

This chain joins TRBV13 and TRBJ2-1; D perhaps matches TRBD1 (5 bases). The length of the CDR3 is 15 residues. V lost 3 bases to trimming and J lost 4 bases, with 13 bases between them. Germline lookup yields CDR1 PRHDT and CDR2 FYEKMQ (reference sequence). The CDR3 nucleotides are TGTGCCAGCAGCTTTACAGGAGACCGTTACAATGAGCAGTTCTTC. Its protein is CASSFTGDRYNEQFF.

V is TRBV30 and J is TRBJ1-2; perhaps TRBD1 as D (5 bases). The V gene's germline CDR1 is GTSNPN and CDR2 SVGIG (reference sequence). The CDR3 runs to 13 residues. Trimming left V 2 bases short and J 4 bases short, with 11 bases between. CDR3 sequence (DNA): TGTGCCTGGAGTCCAGGGATGAGCTATGGCTACACCTTC. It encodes CAWSPGMSYGYTF.